The T cell receptor beta chain described here comes from a study of T-cell reconstitution after alpha-beta-depleted transplantation in children. Study-level results: Several hundred graft clones that had expanded were reportedly the source of alpha-beta T cells about two months after transplant.

A library of TCRbeta sequences, prepared with unique molecular identifiers, was generated. TCRdb reprocessed the PCR reads with MiXCR, giving one entry per CDR3 protein. The sample has hundreds of thousands of distinct CDR3 sequences, roughly a tenth seen once. The CDR3 is made up of 16 amino acids. Germline V gene data show CDR1 as KGHSH and CDR2 as LQKENI. Trimming at V came to 2 bases and at J to 4 bases, leaving 5 bases not matched to a gene. This clonotype was counted a few times. Its antigen remains unknown. The sample here was PBMCs, taken before TCRalphabeta/CD19-depleted stem cell transplant. This sequence joins TRBV18 and TRBJ2-3, with 11 bases matching TRBD2. The receptor comes from a child aged 2-15 years with inherited bone marrow failure, due to receive a stem cell transplant. CDR3: CASSPNLAGGPDTQYF. The CDR3, as DNA: TGTGCCAGCTCACCAAACCTAGCGGGAGGACCAGATACGCAGTATTTT. The entire variable domain, with the rest obtained from reference TRBV18 and TRBJ2-3, is as follows: NAGVMQNPRHLVRRRGQEARLRCSPMKGHSHVYWYRQLPEEGLKFMVYLQKENIIDESGMPKERFSAEFPKEGPSILRIQQVVRGDSAAYFCASSPNLAGGPDTQYFGPGTRLTVL.